The source of this TCR beta chain is a study of long-term antiretroviral therapy in people with HIV. On the study more broadly: The oldest specimens predate the 2015 immediate-ART recommendation by about a decade. Study results and limitations: Once patients were on ART, diversity went higher but still fell short of transplant donor controls. Adherence to ART, viral resistance and therapy changes lacked any data.

As concerns this clone: Its target is not known.

The germline CDR1 and CDR2 sequences are SNHLY and FYNNEI. Trimming left V 5 bases short and J 1 base short, with 15 bases between. The CDR3 loop spans 15 amino acids. The immunoSEQ assay was v3.0, run at survey level. The assay was immunoSEQ multiplex PCR, and TCRdb's table has in-frame clones only and misses some. The repertoire holds around 20,000 clones, with around 84% as singletons. This clonotype was obtained from a man aged 25 to 40 with HIV. The V gene is TRBV2, the J gene TRBJ2-7; D tentatively reads TRBD1 or TRBD2 (5 bases each). The material sequenced was unsorted PBMCs, taken less than 6 years after starting antiretroviral therapy. The CDR3 sequence: CASSTDPEGSYEQYF. The CDR3 DNA follows: TGTGCCAGCAGTACCGACCCCGAGGGGTCCTACGAGCAGTACTTC.